The sequence of this T cell receptor beta chain was determined in a study of CD8+ T cells in alopecia areata. Study-wide points: Researchers reported that TCR sharing among patients proved less clear than in mice, possibly HLA-linked.

In each case, RNA was isolated and then reverse transcribed into cDNA as the sequencing template. Using immunoSEQ multiplex PCR, the repertoire was profiled, and TCRdb retains in-frame clones only, with some absent. Of approximately 100,000 clones in the sample, approximately 60% were seen once. The germline CDR1 and CDR2 sequences are MDHEN and SYDVKM. The CDR3 is made up of 13 amino acids. With 9 bases removed from V and 2 bases from J, the gap between germline ends came to 14 bases. A word on this clone: The antigen is undetermined.

The chain couples TRBV28 to TRBJ2-7, with D possibly called TRBD1 or TRBD2 (6 bases each). This receptor was taken from a human donor in good health. Material: CD4+ T cells sorted from blood. DNA for the CDR3: TGTGCCAGTTGGGGCGGGACAACCTACGAGCAGTACTTC. Residues: CASWGGTTYEQYF. The full variable domain, completed using reference TRBV28 and TRBJ2-7, is DVKVTQSSRYLVKRTGEKVFLECVQDMDHENMFWYRQDPGLGLRLIYFSYDVKMKEKGDIPEGYSVSREKKERFSLILESASTNQTSMYLCASWGGTTYEQYFGPGTRLTVT.